Listed here are 17 T cell receptor beta chains from one sample, sequenced in a study of Ad26.COV2.S vaccination and SARS-CoV-2 variants (dated by TCRdb to the early 2020s). The receptor library was made with the immunoSEQ multiplex PCR assay. The clones in this table, taken by TCRdb from immuneACCESS, are in-frame only. Not every clone is retained; where verified, under half of the shortfall comes from an unresolved V gene, and the cause of the rest is unknown. Across this sample there are roughly 400,000 clones, with about 90% seen only once. The top ten clones comprise over 1.5% of the sample. According to the study, the label for this sample's treatment or condition signals: some 20 received Ad26.COV2.S at low or high dose, single or two shots; roughly 5 received placebo; per-sample allocation not given. For vaccine and placebo recipients, the sequenced repertoires came from samples collected on day 63 after the first injection.

This specimen consisted of peripheral blood, obtained in a trial of Ad26.COV2.S vaccine versus placebo. The receptor set was obtained from a person between 18 and 60 years old who received the Ad26.COV2.S COVID-19 vaccine or a placebo.

This clone is classed as medium-sized. The chain employs TRBV28 and TRBJ2-4, with D possibly called TRBD1 or TRBD2 (5 bases each). The CDR3 runs to 16 residues. The germline V gene has CDR1 MDHEN and CDR2 SYDVKM. V was trimmed by 6 bases and J by 0 bases, leaving 15 bases between them. The DNA for the CDR3 is TGTGCCAGCAGCCGAGGGACCGACGTAGCCAAAAACATTCAGTACTTC. It is translated as CASSRGTDVAKNIQYF.

Comment on this clone: Within the sample, other DNA sequences also encode this same CDR3. The chain links TRBV11-2 to TRBJ1-1, with 8 positions matching TRBD1. Germline V gene lookup returns CDR1 SGHAT and CDR2 FQNNGV. There are 12 residues in the CDR3. Losses at the gene ends were 5 bases for V and 6 bases for J; bases not matched to a gene: 2. The CDR3, as DNA: TGTGCCAGCAGCCCGACAGGGGCTGAAGCTTTCTTT. Its translation: CASSPTGAEAFF.

This rearrangement joins TRBV11-3 to TRBJ2-1, with 11 bases that match TRBD2. Per germline, CDR1 SGHNT and CDR2 YENEEA. Trimming took 3 bases from V and 6 from J; bases not matched to a gene: 4. This CDR3 has 15 amino acids. The CDR3 region is CASSLGTSGANEQFF. The CDR3 nucleotides read TGTGCCAGCAGCTTGGGGACTAGCGGCGCCAATGAGCAGTTCTTC.

The sample holds one count of this clone. The J gene is TRBJ1-3, the V gene TRBV7-9, with D possibly being TRBD1 (6 bases). The CDR3 extends over 14 amino acids. The ends were cut back, 6 bases at V and 4 bases at J, with 13 bases in the middle. Germline CDR1 SEHNR, CDR2 FQNEAQ (reference sequence). The CDR3 bases are TGTGCCAGCAGATTTACAGGGTTGGGAAACACCATATATTTT. It yields the protein CASRFTGLGNTIYF. The variable domain in full, with the rest retrieved from reference TRBV7-9 and TRBJ1-3, is DTGVSQNPRHKITKRGQNVTFRCDPISEHNRLYWYRQTLGQGPEFLTYFQNEAQLEKSRLLSDRFSAERPKGSFSTLEIQRTEQGDSAMYLCASRFTGLGNTIYFGEGSWLTVV.

V is TRBV6-2 or TRBV6-3 and J is TRBJ2-2, with 8 positions matching TRBD1. With 4 bases clipped from V and 3 bases from J, the junction kept 10 bases outside the gene matches. CDR1 and CDR2 from the germline V gene are MNHEY and SVGEGT. The CDR3 consists of 17 residues. CDR3: CASSWAGGSGYTGELFF. CDR3 bases: TGTGCCAGCAGTTGGGCAGGGGGCTCGGGATACACCGGGGAGCTGTTTTTT.

V usage is TRBV3-1 (or the pseudogene TRBV3-2) and J usage is TRBJ1-3; 8 nucleotides line up with TRBD1. This CDR3 contains 16 residues. V shed 1 base and J 2 bases; nucleotides not matched to a gene: 4. CDR1 LGHDT and CDR2 YNNKEL come from the germline V gene (reference sequence). CDR3 residues: CASSQVGRGPGNTIYF. CDR3 DNA sequence: TGTGCCAGCAGCCAAGTAGGCAGGGGGCCTGGAAACACCATATATTTT.

CDR3 sequence (DNA): TGTGCCACCAGCGCCCTGGGTCGGGGATACAATGAGCAGTTCTTC. Residues: CATSALGRGYNEQFF. V is TRBV15 and J is TRBJ2-1, with D perhaps matching TRBD2 (5 bases). Trimming took 5 bases from V and 4 from J, leaving 15 bases between them. The CDR3 sequence is 15 residues long. Germline values: CDR1 LNHNV, CDR2 YYDKDF (reference sequence).

This chain joins TRBV3-1 (or the pseudogene TRBV3-2) and TRBJ2-3; TRBD2 matches at 11 bases. Germline loops: CDR1 LGHDT, CDR2 YNNKEL (reference sequence). The CDR3 consists of 17 residues. V dropped 2 bases and J dropped 8; count of bases not matched to a gene: 12. The CDR3 region is CASSQRLAGTPQVTQYF. DNA for the CDR3: TGTGCCAGCAGCCAAAGACTAGCGGGGACACCGCAGGTTACGCAGTATTTT.

This chain links TRBV10-2 with TRBJ2-2; D remains unclear. Germline V lookup: CDR1 WSHSY, CDR2 SAAADI. V lost 4 bases to trimming and J lost 3 bases, with 9 bases between them. The CDR3 extends over 14 amino acids. CDR3 coding DNA: TGCGCCAGCAGTGTTCAGAAATACACCGGGGAGCTGTTTTTT. Translating it yields CASSVQKYTGELFF.

V usage is TRBV9 and J usage is TRBJ2-3; 10 nucleotides align to TRBD2. This CDR3 has 16 amino acids. Germline CDR1 SGDLS, CDR2 YYNGEE. Germline trimming cut 2 bases from V and 2 bases from J; bases unmatched to any gene: 5. CDR3 residues: CASSVKAGGFTDTQYF. DNA of the CDR3: TGTGCCAGCAGCGTCAAAGCGGGGGGGTTCACAGATACGCAGTATTTT.

The V and J genes are TRBV5-1 and TRBJ2-5; the match to TRBD2 covers 9 bases. Germline V lookup: CDR1 SGHRS, CDR2 YFSETQ. The CDR3 sequence is 14 residues long. Losses at the gene ends were 3 bases for V and 4 bases for J; bases not matched to a gene: 4. Here the CDR3 reads CASSSAGGGETQYF. For the CDR3, the DNA is TGCGCCAGCAGCTCAGCGGGGGGCGGAGAGACCCAGTACTTC.

This chain links TRBV30 with TRBJ2-6, with 9 bases that match TRBD2. The germline V gene encodes CDR1 GTSNPN and CDR2 SVGIG (reference sequence). This CDR3 spans 14 amino acids. The V gene end was trimmed by 4 bases and the J gene end by 6 bases; junction bases not matched to a gene: 4. The CDR3 here is CAWTSGGTANVLTF. The CDR3 DNA sequence: TGTGCCTGGACGAGCGGGGGGACGGCCAACGTCCTGACTTTC.

The genes are TRBV5-4 and TRBJ2-7; either TRBD1 or TRBD2 may fit D (6 bases each). V lost 1 base, J lost 7 bases, and 21 bases lay in between. CDR3 size: 16 residues. Germline V lookup: CDR1 SGHNT, CDR2 YYREEE (reference sequence). As DNA, the CDR3 is TGTGCCAGCAGCTTGAGGATCGGGGGCCCGCCTTCGGAGCAGTACTTC. It translates to CASSLRIGGPPSEQYF.

This chain links TRBV30 with TRBJ2-6; D not resolved. Trimming left V 1 base short and J 2 bases short, with 15 bases between. Germline CDR1 and CDR2: GTSNPN and SVGIG (reference sequence). The CDR3 totals 17 residues. CDR3 sequence (DNA): TGTGCCTGGAGTGCCCAGAGTGGGGTCCCTGGGGCCAACGTCCTGACTTTC. It specifies CAWSAQSGVPGANVLTF.

This clone was counted a single time. The CDR3 loop reads CASLPLSPEQFF. The CDR3 DNA reads TGTGCCAGTCTACCACTCAGTCCTGAGCAGTTCTTC. V usage is TRBV19 and J usage is TRBJ2-1, with D uncertain. In germline, CDR1 is LNHDA, CDR2 SQIVND (reference sequence). The CDR3 spans 12 residues. Trimming pared 8 bases from V and 9 bases from J, leaving 14 bases between.

This sequence joins TRBV5-4 and TRBJ2-4; TRBD2 aligns across 8 bases. V gave up 2 bases and J gave up 0 bases; unmatched junction bases: 10. Germline CDR1 SGHNT, CDR2 YYREEE (reference sequence). This CDR3 is built from 18 residues. In DNA form, the CDR3 reads TGTGCCAGCAGCTTCGGGGGGGCGAGCGGTCTAGCCAAAAACATTCAGTACTTC. Amino acid sequence: CASSFGGASGLAKNIQYF. Full variable domain (outside the CDR3, taken from reference TRBV5-4 and TRBJ2-4): ETGVTQSPTHLIKTRGQQVTLRCSSQSGHNTVSWYQQALGQGPQFIFQYYREEENGRGNFPPRFSGLQFPNYSSELNVNALELDDSALYLCASSFGGASGLAKNIQYFGAGTRLSVL.

The J gene is TRBJ2-7, the V gene TRBV7-2; the match to TRBD2 covers 11 bases. The CDR3 runs to 14 residues. J gave up 4 bases and V 7 bases, and 6 bases lay outside the gene matches. Germline CDR1 and CDR2: SGHTA and FQGNSA. CDR3 sequence: CASTHSGGGYEQYF. Here the CDR3 DNA reads TGTGCCAGCACCCATAGCGGGGGGGGGTACGAGCAGTACTTC.